This T cell receptor (beta chain) stems from a study of OX40 agonist ivuxolimab in advanced cancers. Produced via immunoSEQ multiplex PCR; TCRdb's table is partial and in-frame only. The table shows about 45,000 clones, with roughly 90% occurring only once. The CDR3 loop spans 11 amino acids. Trimming removed 5 bases at V and 7 bases at J, with 9 bases between. CDR1 and CDR2 (germline): SEHNR, FQNEAQ (reference sequence). The chain is built from TRBV7-9 and TRBJ2-7; D remains ambiguous. Material: CD4+ or CD8+ T cells sorted from blood, obtained in a trial of the OX40 agonist ivuxolimab. This clonotype originated in an adult with an advanced solid tumor such as melanoma, head and neck, liver or kidney cancer. DNA of the CDR3: TGTGCCAGCAGCCAGTTAGGTGAGCAGTACTTC. Protein sequence: CASSQLGEQYF.